The source of this TCR beta chain is a study of regulatory T cells in long-lasting Graves disease. For TCR beta, libraries came from iRepertoire HTBI primers and Arm-PCR of CDR3 regions. TCRdb independently ran MiXCR on the multiplex PCR reads; one entry per CDR3 protein. The table lists approximately 350,000 distinct CDR3 sequences, about a sixth of them singletons. This clonotype occurred many times. The CDR3 length is 14 residues. V was pared by 9 bases and J by 1 base, with 14 bases between. Time point in this sample: newly diagnosed GD, antithyroid drugs for less than 3 months. Construction of the TCR library relied on RNA isolated from PBMCs. A further study also used this sample, focusing on T cells in Graves' hyperthyroidism and ophthalmopathy.

The TCR comes from a man aged 40-49 years with Graves disease. The specimen comprised peripheral blood mononuclear cells (PBMCs), sampled at new diagnosis, from a patient treated with antithyroid drugs. V is TRBV12-3 or TRBV12-4 and J is TRBJ2-3; D is undetermined. In DNA, the CDR3 is TGTGCCAGTCAATCTACTAAGGGCACAGATACGCAGTATTTT. This codes for CASQSTKGTDTQYF.